Below, 26 T cell receptor beta chains from the same sample are listed, as sequenced in a study of human T cells and chemical hapten exposure. TCRdb independently ran MiXCR on the 5' RACE reads; one entry per CDR3 protein. The sample holds some 150,000 distinct CDR3 sequences, around 4% seen once. Before extraction, the whole blood was not fractionated, and total RNA was taken from it. The receptors stem from a female donor in good health.

This clonotype was recorded many times. The gene calls are TRBV25-1 and TRBJ2-1, with 13 bases aligning to TRBD2. The CDR3 sequence is 19 residues long. Trimming cost V 1 base and J 3 bases; bases outside gene matches: 9. Germline CDR1 reads MGHDK; CDR2 reads SYGVNS. This CDR3 reads CASSEFSWGTSGVYNEQFF. The CDR3 DNA follows: TGTGCCAGCAGTGAATTCTCCTGGGGGACTAGCGGGGTCTACAATGAGCAGTTCTTC.

Many counts were recorded for this clonotype. This sequence joins TRBV25-1 and TRBJ1-1; D call uncertain. The CDR3 has 13 residues. V gave up 5 bases and J gave up 6 bases, with 13 bases separating them. Germline CDR1 is MGHDK and CDR2 is SYGVNS. CDR3 DNA: TGTGCCAGCAGTTGGGCAGGTCGACCTGAAGCTTTCTTT. Its protein product is CASSWAGRPEAFF.

Many counts were recorded for this clonotype. The rearrangement joins TRBV11-1 to TRBJ2-1, with TRBD2 identical over 9 bases. V gave up 6 bases and J gave up 0 bases; unmatched junction bases: 6. In germline, CDR1 is SGHAT, CDR2 FQDESV (reference sequence). The CDR3 length is 16 residues. CDR3: CASRRAGGSSYNEQFF. DNA for the CDR3: TGTGCCAGCAGGAGAGCGGGGGGCTCCTCCTACAATGAGCAGTTCTTC. The whole variable domain, remainder taken from reference TRBV11-1 and TRBJ2-1, is EAEVAQSPRYKITEKSQAVAFWCDPISGHATLYWYRQILGQGPELLVQFQDESVVDDSQLPKDRFSAERLKGVDSTLKIQPAELGDSAMYLCASRRAGGSSYNEQFFGPGTRLTVL.

Ten or more counts support this clonotype. The rearrangement uses TRBV18 and TRBJ1-3; TRBD1 is a possible D gene (5 bases). The CDR3 has 14 residues. The V end lost 4 bases, the J end lost 4 bases, and 11 bases lay between the germline ends. Per germline, CDR1 KGHSH and CDR2 LQKENI. This CDR3 is CASSRSGLGNTIYF. The CDR3 nucleotides read TGTGCCAGCTCACGATCGGGGCTGGGAAACACCATATATTTT.

Ten or more counts support this clonotype. The V call is TRBV7-2, the J call TRBJ2-1, with TRBD2 matching 7 bases. Germline V gene data show CDR1 as SGHTA and CDR2 as FQGNSA. With 1 base clipped from V and 3 bases from J, the junction kept 6 bases outside the gene matches. There are 16 residues in the CDR3. The CDR3 bases are TGTGCCAGCAGCTTAGGACGGCTAGCGGACTACAATGAGCAGTTCTTC. Translation gives CASSLGRLADYNEQFF.

This clonotype was observed many times. The chain couples TRBV11-1 to TRBJ2-2; D call uncertain. V gave up 1 base and J gave up 7 bases, with 10 bases separating them. Germline loops: CDR1 SGHAT, CDR2 FQDESV (reference sequence). CDR3 length: 14 residues. CDR3 amino acids: CASSLVGSDGELFF. The CDR3 nucleotides read TGTGCCAGCAGCTTAGTCGGGTCTGACGGGGAGCTGTTTTTT.

The table lists this clonotype with a few counts. The chain carries TRBV12-3 or TRBV12-4 and TRBJ2-5, with 8 bases lining up with TRBD1. The CDR3 is made up of 14 amino acids. V lost 6 bases to trimming and J lost 1 base; unmatched junction nucleotides: 4. CDR3 nucleotides: TGTGCCAGCAGCCCGGGACAGGTCCAAGAGACCCAGTACTTC. As protein: CASSPGQVQETQYF.

This clonotype was seen at least ten times. The V gene is TRBV9, the J gene TRBJ2-1; 7 positions agree with TRBD1. V lost 2 bases and J lost 4; bases outside the gene matches: 6. Germline CDR1 SGDLS, CDR2 YYNGEE. The CDR3 is 15 residues long. DNA for the CDR3: TGTGCCAGCAGCGTCAGACAGGGCCCATACAATGAGCAGTTCTTC. It encodes CASSVRQGPYNEQFF.

The sample holds many counts of this clonotype. The chain recombines TRBV20-1 with TRBJ2-3, with a possible D match to TRBD2 (6 bases). Between the trimmed V and J ends, which lost 6 bases and 2 bases, there was a span of 12 bases. The CDR3 spans 13 residues. The germline V gene encodes CDR1 DFQATT and CDR2 SNEGSKA (reference sequence). CDR3 sequence reads: CSAGGRNTDTQYF. As DNA, the CDR3 is TGCAGTGCCGGAGGGCGAAACACAGATACGCAGTATTTT.

This clonotype was seen more than once but under ten times. CDR3 nucleotides: TGTGCCAGCAGGGACTTCCGGAACTACAATGAGCAGTTCTTC. Translation: CASRDFRNYNEQFF. This chain uses TRBV2 with TRBJ2-1, with D possibly matching TRBD2 (5 bases). Germline CDR1 reads SNHLY; CDR2 reads FYNNEI. The CDR3 sequence is 14 residues long. Trimming took off 6 bases at V and 3 bases at J, with 12 bases between the two ends.

This clonotype was counted ten times or more. V is TRBV29-1 and J is TRBJ2-3, with 7 bases identical to TRBD1. CDR1 is SQVTM, CDR2 ANQGSEA, per germline. The CDR3 is 14 residues long. Germline trimming cut 4 bases from V and 2 bases from J; bases unmatched to any gene: 6. CDR3 amino acids: CSVVKGAYTDTQYF. The CDR3 nucleotides are TGCAGCGTTGTGAAGGGGGCGTACACAGATACGCAGTATTTT.

This clonotype was seen many times. The rearrangement uses TRBV12-3 or TRBV12-4 and TRBJ2-4; 16 bases align to TRBD2. J gave up 0 bases and V 7 bases, and 12 bases lay outside the gene matches. The CDR3 spans 20 residues. This chain's CDR3 is CASIPSEGLAGGIAKNIQYF. CDR3 DNA: TGTGCCAGCATCCCTTCAGAGGGACTAGCGGGGGGGATAGCCAAAAACATTCAGTACTTC.

This clonotype showed up just a few times. V usage is TRBV28 and J usage is TRBJ2-2; D uncertain. This CDR3 comprises 15 residues. Germline CDR1 is MDHEN and CDR2 is SYDVKM. V was pared by 3 bases and J by 2 bases, with 10 bases between. The DNA for the CDR3 is TGTGCCAGCAGTTTCGTTGGCGGTAACACCGGGGAGCTGTTTTTT. It translates to CASSFVGGNTGELFF.

This clonotype came up many times. This chain joins TRBV24-1 and TRBJ2-1; the match to TRBD2 covers 12 bases. CDR1 is KGHDR, CDR2 SFDVKD, per germline. CDR3 size: 16 residues. V trimming: 4 bases; J trimming: 8 bases; junction bases outside the gene matches: 8. Written as DNA, the CDR3 is TGTGCCACCAGTGACTCAGGACTAGCGGGGTTCGATGAGCAGTTCTTC. Translation gives CATSDSGLAGFDEQFF.

This clonotype showed up many times. This chain links TRBV6-1 with TRBJ2-7; D unclear. V lost 5 bases to trimming and J lost 2 bases, with 10 bases between them. The CDR3 has 13 amino acids. The germline V gene has CDR1 MNHNS and CDR2 SASEGT. As DNA, the CDR3 is TGTGCCAGCAGTTACTCAGGAGCCTACGAGCAGTACTTC. Translating it yields CASSYSGAYEQYF.

This clonotype was seen at least ten times. The chain employs TRBV6-2 or TRBV6-3 and TRBJ1-1, with D possibly being TRBD1 (6 bases). Trimming left V 3 bases short and J 4 bases short, with 12 bases between. Germline CDR1 reads MNHEY; CDR2 reads SVGEGT. This CDR3 contains 14 residues. DNA of the CDR3: TGTGCCAGCAGTTATGGGGGCGCGAGCACTGAAGCTTTCTTT. This sequence encodes CASSYGGASTEAFF.

This clonotype was recorded a few times. The chain uses TRBV5-4 and TRBJ2-3, with 10 positions matching TRBD2. The CDR3 contains 17 residues. The V segment lost 0 bases and the J segment 2 bases; nucleotides outside the gene matches: 6. Germline loops: CDR1 SGHNT, CDR2 YYREEE (reference sequence). CDR3 sequence reads: CASSLAPSGGATDTQYF. In nucleotides, the CDR3 is TGTGCCAGCAGCTTGGCGCCTAGCGGGGGCGCCACAGATACGCAGTATTTT.

This clonotype has a count of ten or more. The chain combines TRBV18 with TRBJ1-1, with a tentative D call TRBD1 (5 bases). Germline CDR1 reads KGHSH; CDR2 reads LQKENI. V was clipped by 6 bases and J by 6 bases, with 14 bases between them. The CDR3 has 13 amino acids. DNA of the CDR3: TGTGCCAGCTCCCTCCAGGGAACTCCTGAAGCTTTCTTT. This encodes CASSLQGTPEAFF.

The sample holds many counts of this clonotype. CDR3 loop: CSAPGSGYTEAFF. CDR3 DNA: TGCAGTGCACCCGGATCAGGGTACACTGAAGCTTTCTTT. The chain uses TRBV20-1 and TRBJ1-1; maybe TRBD1 (5 bases). V shed 6 bases and J shed 3 bases, with 14 bases lying between them. The CDR3 runs 13 residues. In germline, CDR1 is DFQATT, CDR2 SNEGSKA (reference sequence).

V is TRBV29-1 and J is TRBJ2-1, with D perhaps TRBD2 (5 bases). The CDR3 spans 12 residues. Germline V CDR1 and CDR2: SQVTM, ANQGSEA. Trimming removed 2 bases at V and 9 bases at J, with 11 bases between. CDR3 protein: CSVEIKGSEQFF. The CDR3 DNA reads as TGCAGCGTTGAAATAAAAGGGAGTGAGCAGTTCTTC.

This clonotype showed up many times. V usage is TRBV6-1 and J usage is TRBJ2-1; no clear D gene. Germline lookup yields CDR1 MNHNS and CDR2 SASEGT. V lost 4 bases and J 0 bases, leaving 13 bases between the germline ends. The CDR3 loop spans 16 amino acids. Written as DNA, the CDR3 is TGTGCCAGCAGTGGACTGACGGTCAGCTCCTACAATGAGCAGTTCTTC. Protein sequence: CASSGLTVSSYNEQFF.

Worth noting for this clonotype: The CDR3 does not close with the conserved phenylalanine or tryptophan, likely indicating a read error. It is unclear where the CDR3 begins or ends on the DNA, so no DNA is shown, and the CDR3 is as TCRdb lists it. This chain joins TRBV20-1 and TRBJ2-3; TRBD2 is taken as the D call from the table, unchecked against the DNA. Germline V gene data show CDR1 as DFQATT and CDR2 as SNEGSKA (reference sequence). The CDR3 is 16 residues long, counting both termini. The CDR3 is CSARDLGSGHTDTQEG.

This clonotype was seen only a few times. V is TRBV3-1 and J is TRBJ2-1, with a tentative D call TRBD2 (6 bases). The CDR3 runs to 14 residues. Trimming took off 1 base at V and 4 bases at J, with 8 bases between the two ends. Germline V gene data show CDR1 as LGHDT and CDR2 as YNNKEL (reference sequence). CDR3 sequence (DNA): TGTGCCAGCAGCCAAGTAGGAGGGTACAATGAGCAGTTCTTC. It translates to CASSQVGGYNEQFF.

The table lists this clonotype with many counts. The CDR3 sequence: CASSSVGTGDNEKLFF. The CDR3 coding sequence is TGTGCCAGCAGCTCTGTCGGGACAGGGGATAATGAAAAACTGTTTTTT. This chain links TRBV5-6 with TRBJ1-4, with 10 nucleotides matching TRBD1. Germline V CDR1 and CDR2: SGHDT, YYEEEE. The J segment lost 4 bases and the V segment lost 3 bases, leaving 6 bases of the junction unmatched. This CDR3 is built from 16 residues.

As to this clonotype: A much larger clone differs by one base, so this may be a read error. The chain recombines TRBV13 with TRBJ2-1; D may be TRBD2 (7 bases). Germline values: CDR1 PRHDT, CDR2 FYEKMQ (reference sequence). Trimming shortened V by 2 bases and J by 7 bases, and 21 bases separated the two germline ends. This CDR3 has 17 residues. CDR3 amino acids: CASSLRVSEGGRNEQFF. The CDR3 region has the DNA TGTGCCAGCAGCTTACGTGTTTCAGAGGGGGGGCGGAATGAGCAGTTCTTC.

This clonotype was seen at least ten times. The J gene is TRBJ2-3, the V gene TRBV10-3; 11 nucleotides line up with TRBD2. The V and J ends lost 2 bases and 6 bases, in that order; junction bases with no gene match: 13. CDR1 is ENHRY, CDR2 SYGVKD, per germline. This CDR3 contains 18 residues. CDR3: CAISETPLAGGLADTQYF. CDR3 nucleotide sequence: TGTGCCATCAGTGAGACACCGCTAGCGGGGGGCCTAGCGGATACGCAGTATTTT.